This T cell receptor (beta chain) derives from a study of blood T cell repertoires in COVID-19. Data came from immunoSEQ multiplex PCR; TCRdb stores just in-frame clones and leaves some out. This table has approximately 140,000 clones, roughly 90% appearing once. CDR1 and CDR2 (germline): SGHRS, YFSETQ. V was clipped by 4 bases and J by 3 bases; unmatched bases: 9. CDR3 length: 15 residues. This chain uses TRBV5-1 with TRBJ2-7; 8 bases line up with TRBD1. This sequence was found in a man between 65 and 79 years old with active COVID-19. Sequencing was performed on peripheral blood. The CDR3: CASSLGQAVVYEQYF. CDR3 in DNA: TGCGCCAGCAGCCTGGGACAGGCGGTAGTCTACGAGCAGTACTTC.